The present entry profiles one T cell receptor (beta chain) with its context. The antigen remains unidentified. V shed 8 bases and J 0 bases; nucleotides not matched to a gene: 3. The length of the CDR3 is 14 residues. Per germline, CDR1 LNHDA and CDR2 SQIVND (reference sequence). As originally analysed: Out-of-frame sequences were removed, leaving 2,000,000 or so distinct TCRbeta sequences. Assay used: immunoSEQ multiplex PCR; TCRdb lists only in-frame clones, some missing. V and J calls and clone size follow that table, whereas D and trimming were derived from the DNA. This table holds 75,000 to 95,000 clones, around 80% found once. The sort gate was single viable CD3+CD4+CD8-CD45RO+ cells for memory CD4+ T cells. The data were taken from a study of memory CD4+ T cells and cytomegalovirus serostatus. Findings of the study overall: Suggested: most of the CMV-linked TCR signature lies in CD4+ memory cells. Each of 65 to 75 CMV-associated TCRbeta sequences occurred in one to five individuals.

The gene calls are TRBV19 and TRBJ1-2; 10 bases match TRBD1. The receptor comes from an adult in good health and CMV-seronegative. Sequencing was carried out using memory CD4+ T cells from blood. The CDR3: CASRQGASNYGYTF. Written as DNA, the CDR3 is TGTGCCAGTCGACAGGGGGCTTCTAACTATGGCTACACCTTC.